These 28 T cell receptor beta chains originate from one sample sequenced in a study of beta chain features in type 1 diabetes. Every bit of the isolated RNA underwent reverse transcription, so sequencing read expressed TCRB transcripts. Only in-frame clones appear in the TCRdb table, and some are missing; sequencing was by immunoSEQ multiplex PCR. The repertoire consists of roughly 300,000 clones, with approximately 15% occurring once and the leading ten covering 5.5% to 7.5%. Sequenced input: central memory CD4+ T cells from blood. The origin of the receptors is a man aged 25 to 40 in good health.

There are a few counts of this clone. The chain employs TRBV9 and TRBJ2-7, with a possible D match to TRBD1 (7 bases). There are 16 residues in the CDR3. Germline V gene data show CDR1 as SGDLS and CDR2 as YYNGEE. Deletions cut 4 bases from V and 6 bases from J, with 23 bases between. CDR3 in amino acids: CASSRGGTVRETEQYF. The CDR3 nucleotides are TGTGCCAGCAGCAGAGGGGGGACAGTTCGGGAGACCGAGCAGTACTTC.

The rearrangement uses TRBV5-1 and TRBJ2-1; possible D gene TRBD1, 6 bases. The CDR3 is 14 residues long. Germline CDR1 reads SGHRS; CDR2 reads YFSETQ. The germline V and J ends were trimmed by 4 bases and 7 bases, with 15 bases remaining between them. The CDR3 reads CASSPTGQGNEQFF. The CDR3 nucleotides are TGCGCCAGCAGCCCAACAGGGCAGGGTAATGAGCAGTTCTTC. The full variable domain, with the rest looked up from reference TRBV5-1 and TRBJ2-1, is KAGVTQTPRYLIKTRGQQVTLSCSPISGHRSVSWYQQTPGQGLQFLFEYFSETQRNKGNFPGRFSGRQFSNSRSEMNVSTLELGDSALYLCASSPTGQGNEQFFGPGTRLTVL.

The V gene is TRBV27, the J gene TRBJ1-4; D uncertain. With 5 bases removed from V and 0 bases from J, the gap between germline ends came to 16 bases. CDR3 size: 17 residues. Germline assignment: CDR1 MNHEY and CDR2 SMNVEV (reference sequence). CDR3 nucleotide sequence: TGTGCCAGCAGTGCTGACTACAGCGCTTCAACTAATGAAAAACTGTTTTTT. It codes for CASSADYSASTNEKLFF.

This chain uses TRBV11-2 with TRBJ1-5; tentative D call: TRBD1 (5 bases). The CDR3 loop spans 15 amino acids. Trimming shortened V by 3 bases and J by 7 bases, and 16 bases separated the two germline ends. The germline CDR1 and CDR2 sequences are SGHAT and FQNNGV. The DNA for the CDR3 is TGTGCCAGCAGCTTGGGTACAGGTTTGGGGCAGCCCCAGCATTTT. It is translated as CASSLGTGLGQPQHF.

This clone was observed many times. The rearrangement uses TRBV2 and TRBJ2-4; D might be TRBD2 (5 bases). This CDR3 comprises 17 residues. Trimming removed 1 base from V and 2 bases from J, with 15 bases in between. Per germline, CDR1 SNHLY and CDR2 FYNNEI. The CDR3 is CASSEGMEVGTKNIQYF. CDR3 coding DNA: TGTGCCAGCAGTGAAGGGATGGAGGTCGGGACCAAAAACATTCAGTACTTC.

This clone was seen more than once but under ten times. The chain couples TRBV6-1 to TRBJ1-5, with D unclear. CDR1 is MNHNS, CDR2 SASEGT, per germline. V was trimmed by 2 bases and J by 5 bases, leaving 4 bases between them. The CDR3 length is 12 residues. The CDR3 sequence: CASSEQYQPQHF. The CDR3 DNA follows: TGTGCCAGCAGTGAACAATATCAGCCCCAGCATTTT.

This clone turned up a few times. The chain has TRBV5-1 and TRBJ2-7; D is possibly TRBD1 (5 bases). V lost 0 bases and J lost 3, with 13 bases in between. CDR3 size: 15 residues. The germline CDR1 and CDR2 sequences are SGHRS and YFSETQ. The CDR3 is CASSLVTGPVYEQYF. The CDR3 DNA reads TGCGCCAGCAGCTTGGTCACAGGACCGGTCTACGAGCAGTACTTC.

This clone was seen a few times. J is TRBJ2-7 and V is TRBV6-6, with a weak D call TRBD1 (5 bases). The CDR3 contains 14 residues. Germline assignment: CDR1 MNHNY and CDR2 SVGAGI (reference sequence). The ends were cut back, 5 bases at V and 4 bases at J, with 15 bases in the middle. The CDR3 DNA follows: TGTGCCAGCAGTCACCCAGGGCAGAGTTACGAGCAGTACTTC. It codes for CASSHPGQSYEQYF.

This sequence joins TRBV20-1 and TRBJ2-7; no clear D. The V gene lost 1 base and the J gene lost 3 bases, with 4 bases spanning the gap. CDR3 size: 11 residues. The V gene's germline CDR1 is DFQATT and CDR2 SNEGSKA (reference sequence). This CDR3 reads CSARGDYEQYF. Written as DNA, the CDR3 is TGCAGTGCTAGAGGTGACTACGAGCAGTACTTC.

The gene calls are TRBV7-9 and TRBJ2-1; 7 bases fit TRBD2. The germline CDR1 and CDR2 sequences are SEHNR and FQNEAQ (reference sequence). The CDR3 is 19 amino acids. Trimming at V came to 7 bases and at J to 7 bases, leaving 25 bases not matched to a gene. In DNA, the CDR3 is TGTGCCAGCATCCTATCCCGGAAGTTGGGGGGGTTAAGGGTAAATGAGCAGTTCTTC. Translated, it gives CASILSRKLGGLRVNEQFF.

This clone was seen a handful of times. This rearrangement joins TRBV7-2 to TRBJ2-2; no definite D call. The CDR3 is 13 residues long. V dropped 6 bases and J dropped 5 bases, with 10 bases sitting between them. CDR1 and CDR2 (germline): SGHTA, FQGNSA. CDR3 region: CASRPMATGELFF. CDR3 bases: TGTGCCAGCAGACCTATGGCTACCGGGGAGCTGTTTTTT. The complete variable domain, with remaining parts taken from reference TRBV7-2 and TRBJ2-2, reads GAGVSQSPSNKVTEKGKDVELRCDPISGHTALYWYRQSLGQGLEFLIYFQGNSAPDKSGLPSDRFSAERTGGSVSTLTIQRTQQEDSAVYLCASRPMATGELFFGEGSRLTVL.

This clone was found many times. The J gene is TRBJ2-3, the V gene TRBV14; no reliable D call. Germline V lookup: CDR1 SGHDN, CDR2 FVKESK. V lost 3 bases and J lost 6, with 10 bases in between. This CDR3 is 13 amino acids long. This chain's CDR3 is CASSHSTADTQYF. In DNA form, the CDR3 reads TGTGCCAGCAGCCATTCAACGGCGGATACGCAGTATTTT.

The chain employs TRBV6-6 and TRBJ2-1, with 7 bases fitting TRBD1. J was trimmed by 0 bases and V by 10 bases; bases with no gene match: 9. This CDR3 comprises 15 residues. Germline V lookup: CDR1 MNHNY, CDR2 SVGAGI (reference sequence). The CDR3 region has the DNA TGTGCCAACAGCATACAGGGGAGCTCCTACAATGAGCAGTTCTTC. Protein: CANSIQGSSYNEQFF.

This clone has only a few counts. The rearrangement links TRBV23-1 to TRBJ2-5; D uncertain. Being an ORF, TRBV23-1 has a function that is uncertain. The CDR3 loop spans 15 amino acids. V gave up 0 bases and J gave up 1 base, with 9 bases separating them. The CDR3 is CASSQSPGVQETQYF. CDR3 in DNA: TGCGCCAGCAGTCAATCTCCTGGGGTCCAAGAGACCCAGTACTTC.

The chain couples TRBV7-9 to TRBJ2-5; D is ambiguous. Deletions cut 5 bases from V and 2 bases from J, with 18 bases between. CDR3 length equals 16 residues. The germline V gene encodes CDR1 SEHNR and CDR2 FQNEAQ (reference sequence). The CDR3 region is CASSQWRTAQQETQYF. The CDR3 DNA is TGTGCCAGCAGCCAATGGCGTACTGCGCAACAAGAGACCCAGTACTTC.

The chain couples TRBV29-1 to TRBJ1-1; 7 nucleotides match TRBD1. The CDR3 is made up of 13 amino acids. Germline V gives CDR1 SQVTM, CDR2 ANQGSEA. The ends lost 7 bases at V and 0 bases at J; junction bases unmatched: 5. CDR3 region: CSAIGQVNTEAFF. For the CDR3, the DNA is TGCAGCGCCATAGGACAGGTGAACACTGAAGCTTTCTTT.

This rearrangement joins TRBV5-1 to TRBJ2-7; D gene uncertain. V lost 0 bases and J 2 bases, leaving 9 bases between the germline ends. The CDR3 is made up of 14 amino acids. From germline, CDR1 is SGHRS and CDR2 YFSETQ. The chain's CDR3 is CASSLEVRTYEQYF. Here the CDR3 DNA reads TGCGCCAGCAGCTTGGAGGTCAGAACCTACGAGCAGTACTTC.

V and J are TRBV27 and TRBJ1-2; D is ambiguous. Per the germline V gene, CDR1 is MNHEY and CDR2 is SMNVEV (reference sequence). CDR3 length: 15 amino acids. V lost 2 bases, J lost 2 bases, and 12 bases lay in between. The CDR3 DNA follows: TGTGCCAGCAGTTTAGTGGGGTATGGCAACTATGGCTACACCTTC. Translated: CASSLVGYGNYGYTF.

The sample holds a few counts of this clone. The rearrangement joins TRBV7-2 to TRBJ2-7; TRBD2 matches 9 bases. V shed 2 bases and J 5 bases; nucleotides not matched to a gene: 7. Germline V lookup: CDR1 SGHTA, CDR2 FQGNSA. The CDR3 has 15 amino acids. The CDR3 nucleotides are TGTGCCAGCAGCTTAACGGCGGGGGGGCGGAACGAGCAGTACTTC. Its translation: CASSLTAGGRNEQYF.

This clone was seen a handful of times. The CDR3 sequence is CASSPGQGQYEQYF. The CDR3 bases are TGTGCCAGCAGTCCCGGACAGGGGCAATACGAGCAGTACTTC. The genes are TRBV6-1 and TRBJ2-7; 9 bases are shared with TRBD1. With 5 bases clipped from V and 4 bases from J, the junction kept 6 bases outside the gene matches. Germline assignment: CDR1 MNHNS and CDR2 SASEGT. This CDR3 spans 14 amino acids.

V usage is TRBV19 and J usage is TRBJ1-2, with D possibly matching TRBD1 (6 bases). V lost 3 bases, J lost 5 bases, and 10 bases lay in between. Per germline, CDR1 LNHDA and CDR2 SQIVND (reference sequence). The CDR3 consists of 13 residues. CDR3 protein: CASSIGGTYGYTF. The CDR3 DNA is TGTGCCAGTAGTATCGGGGGCACTTATGGCTACACCTTC.

The rearrangement uses TRBV5-1 and TRBJ2-3; no firm D call. The ends were cut back, 2 bases at V and 1 base at J, with 5 bases in the middle. The CDR3 has 13 amino acids. From germline, CDR1 is SGHRS and CDR2 YFSETQ. The CDR3 loop reads CASSLSGTDTQYF. Written as DNA, the CDR3 is TGCGCCAGCAGCTTAAGTGGCACAGATACGCAGTATTTT.

J is TRBJ1-2 and V is TRBV4-2; 7 nucleotides agree with TRBD1. Trimming at V came to 4 bases and at J to 1 base, leaving 9 bases not matched to a gene. The germline CDR1 and CDR2 sequences are LGHNA and YNFKEQ. The CDR3 covers 16 residues. The CDR3 is CASSPRTGTFNYGYTF. CDR3 in DNA: TGTGCCAGCAGCCCCAGGACAGGCACATTTAACTATGGCTACACCTTC.

This clone was observed a few times. The gene calls are TRBV11-2 and TRBJ1-2; D not certain. Trimming removed 2 bases from V and 4 bases from J, with 8 bases in between. Germline CDR1 is SGHAT and CDR2 is FQNNGV. The CDR3 totals 13 residues. Written as DNA, the CDR3 is TGTGCCAGCAGCTTAAGTAAGGGCTATGGCTACACCTTC. The encoded protein is CASSLSKGYGYTF.

This clone was recorded many times. J is TRBJ2-1 and V is TRBV11-3, with 16 bases lining up with TRBD2. CDR1 is SGHNT and CDR2 is YENEEA in the germline V gene. The CDR3 contains 16 residues. V lost 4 bases to trimming and J lost 8 bases; unmatched junction nucleotides: 5. CDR3: CASSSGTSGGVHEQFF. In nucleotides, the CDR3 is TGTGCCAGCAGCTCAGGGACTAGCGGGGGGGTACATGAGCAGTTCTTC.

The CDR3 here is CASSAGLTEQYF. The CDR3 DNA sequence: TGTGCCAGCTCGGCAGGACTAACGGAGCAGTATTTT. The chain couples TRBV18 to TRBJ2-3; D is possibly TRBD2 (6 bases). The CDR3 totals 12 residues. The V and J ends lost 6 bases and 11 bases respectively, with 15 bases between them. Germline V gene data show CDR1 as KGHSH and CDR2 as LQKENI.

This clone showed up just a few times. The genes are TRBV19 and TRBJ2-5; D uncertain. The CDR3 is 14 residues long. The germline V and J ends were trimmed by 10 bases and 5 bases, with 20 bases remaining between them. CDR1 and CDR2 from the germline V gene are LNHDA and SQIVND (reference sequence). The CDR3 loop is CATRDGSMSETQYF. The CDR3 DNA reads TGTGCCACTAGAGACGGATCTATGTCGGAGACCCAGTACTTC.

This clone was seen a handful of times. The chain is built from TRBV2 and TRBJ2-3, with D uncertain. Trimming pared 7 bases from V and 0 bases from J, leaving 11 bases between. There are 14 residues in the CDR3. Germline CDR1 reads SNHLY; CDR2 reads FYNNEI. CDR3 nucleotides: TGTGCCAGCAATAAGGGAACTAGCACAGATACGCAGTATTTT. It encodes CASNKGTSTDTQYF.